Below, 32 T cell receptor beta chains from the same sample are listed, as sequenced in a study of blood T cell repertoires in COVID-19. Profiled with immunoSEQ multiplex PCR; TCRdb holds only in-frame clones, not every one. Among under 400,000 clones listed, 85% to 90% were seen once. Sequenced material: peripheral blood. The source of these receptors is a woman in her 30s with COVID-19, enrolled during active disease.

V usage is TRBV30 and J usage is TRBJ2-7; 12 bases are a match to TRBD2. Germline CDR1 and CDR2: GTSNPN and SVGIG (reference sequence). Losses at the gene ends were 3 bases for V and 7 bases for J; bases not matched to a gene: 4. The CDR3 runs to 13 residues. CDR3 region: CAWSELAGGEQYF. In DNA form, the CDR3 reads TGTGCCTGGAGCGAGCTAGCGGGAGGGGAGCAGTACTTC.

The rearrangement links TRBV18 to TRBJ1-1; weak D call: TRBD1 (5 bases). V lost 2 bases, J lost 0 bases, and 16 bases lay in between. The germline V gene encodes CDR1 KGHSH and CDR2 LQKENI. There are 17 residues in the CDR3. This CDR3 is CASSPEGGAVMNTEAFF. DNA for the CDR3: TGTGCCAGCTCACCAGAGGGAGGGGCCGTTATGAACACTGAAGCTTTCTTT.

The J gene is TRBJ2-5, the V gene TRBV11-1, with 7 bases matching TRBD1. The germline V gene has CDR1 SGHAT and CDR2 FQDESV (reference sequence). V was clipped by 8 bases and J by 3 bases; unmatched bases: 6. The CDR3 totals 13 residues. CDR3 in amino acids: CASSQGEKETQYF. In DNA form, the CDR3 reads TGTGCCAGCTCCCAGGGGGAAAAAGAGACCCAGTACTTC.

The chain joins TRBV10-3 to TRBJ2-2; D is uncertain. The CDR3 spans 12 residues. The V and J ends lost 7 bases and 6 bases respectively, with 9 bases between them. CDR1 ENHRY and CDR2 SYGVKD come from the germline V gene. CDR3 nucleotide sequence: TGTGCCATCAAGCGCTTGGCCGGGGAGCTGTTTTTT. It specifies CAIKRLAGELFF.

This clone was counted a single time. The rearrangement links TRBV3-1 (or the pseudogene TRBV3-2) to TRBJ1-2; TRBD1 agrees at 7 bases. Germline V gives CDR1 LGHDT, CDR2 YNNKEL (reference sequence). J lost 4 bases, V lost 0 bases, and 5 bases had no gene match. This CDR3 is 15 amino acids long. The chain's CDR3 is CASSQDLGGGYGYTF. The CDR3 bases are TGTGCCAGCAGCCAAGATCTAGGGGGCGGCTATGGCTACACCTTC.

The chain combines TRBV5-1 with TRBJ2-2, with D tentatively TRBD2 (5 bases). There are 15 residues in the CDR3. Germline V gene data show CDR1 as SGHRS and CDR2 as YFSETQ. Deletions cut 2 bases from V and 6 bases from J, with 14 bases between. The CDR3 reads CASSFISGVAGELFF. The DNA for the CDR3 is TGCGCCAGCAGCTTTATCAGCGGTGTAGCCGGGGAGCTGTTTTTT.

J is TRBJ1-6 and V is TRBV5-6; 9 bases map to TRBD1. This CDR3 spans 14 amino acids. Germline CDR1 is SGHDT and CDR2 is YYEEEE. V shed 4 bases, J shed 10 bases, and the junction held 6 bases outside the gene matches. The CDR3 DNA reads TGTGCCAGCAGCCACGGGACAGGGCAGTCACCCCTCCACTTT. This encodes CASSHGTGQSPLHF.

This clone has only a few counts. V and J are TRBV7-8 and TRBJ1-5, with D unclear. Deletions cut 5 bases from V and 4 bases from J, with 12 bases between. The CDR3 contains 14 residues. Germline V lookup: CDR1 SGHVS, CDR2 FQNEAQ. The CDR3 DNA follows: TGTGCCAGCAGCCCAAGTTCGGTTAATCAGCCCCAGCATTTT. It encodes CASSPSSVNQPQHF.

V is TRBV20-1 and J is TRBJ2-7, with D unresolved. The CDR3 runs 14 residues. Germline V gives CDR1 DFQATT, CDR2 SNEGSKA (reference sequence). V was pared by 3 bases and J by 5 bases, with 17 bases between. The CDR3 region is CSASGGPSSDEQYF. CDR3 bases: TGCAGTGCTAGTGGTGGGCCCTCCTCTGACGAGCAGTACTTC.

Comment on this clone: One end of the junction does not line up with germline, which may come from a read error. The CDR3 spells CASSPRQNAEAFF. The DNA for the CDR3 is TGTGCCAGCAGTCCCAGACAGAACGCTGAAGCTTTCTTT. This chain joins TRBV6-5 and TRBJ1-1, with D tentatively TRBD1 (5 bases). The germline V gene has CDR1 MNHEY and CDR2 SVGAGI. There are 13 residues in the CDR3.

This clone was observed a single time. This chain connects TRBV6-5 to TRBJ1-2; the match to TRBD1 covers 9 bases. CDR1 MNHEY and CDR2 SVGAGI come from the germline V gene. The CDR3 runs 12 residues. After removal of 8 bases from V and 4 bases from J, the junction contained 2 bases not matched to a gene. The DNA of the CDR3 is TGTGCCAGCGGGACAGGGTCCTATGGCTACACCTTC. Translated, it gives CASGTGSYGYTF.

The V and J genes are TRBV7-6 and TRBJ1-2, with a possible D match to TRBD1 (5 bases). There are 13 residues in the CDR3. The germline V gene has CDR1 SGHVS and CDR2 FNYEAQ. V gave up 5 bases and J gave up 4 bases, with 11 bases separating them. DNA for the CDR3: TGTGCCAGCAGCGGGATGGGGGGCTATGGCTACACCTTC. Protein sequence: CASSGMGGYGYTF.

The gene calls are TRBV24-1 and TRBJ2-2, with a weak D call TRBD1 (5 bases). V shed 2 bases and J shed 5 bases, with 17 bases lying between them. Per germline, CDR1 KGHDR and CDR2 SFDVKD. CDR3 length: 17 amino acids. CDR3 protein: CATSDWGFQGTTGELFF. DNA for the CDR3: TGTGCCACCAGTGATTGGGGCTTTCAGGGAACTACCGGGGAGCTGTTTTTT.

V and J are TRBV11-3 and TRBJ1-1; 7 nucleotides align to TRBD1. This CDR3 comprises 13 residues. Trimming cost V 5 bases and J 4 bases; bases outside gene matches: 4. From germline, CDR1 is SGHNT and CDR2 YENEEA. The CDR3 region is CASSRQGSTEAFF. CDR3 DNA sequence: TGTGCCAGCAGCCGACAGGGTAGCACTGAAGCTTTCTTT.

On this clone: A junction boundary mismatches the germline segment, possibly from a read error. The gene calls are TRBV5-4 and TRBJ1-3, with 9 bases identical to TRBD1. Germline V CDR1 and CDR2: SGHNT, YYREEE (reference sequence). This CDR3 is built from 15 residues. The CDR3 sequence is CASRLGTGPGNTIYF. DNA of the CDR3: TGTGCCAGCAGATTGGGGACAGGGCCTGGAAACACCATATATTTT.

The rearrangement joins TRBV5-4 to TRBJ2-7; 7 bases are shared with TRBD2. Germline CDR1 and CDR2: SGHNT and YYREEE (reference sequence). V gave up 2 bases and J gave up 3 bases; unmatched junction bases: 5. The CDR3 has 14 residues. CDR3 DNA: TGTGCCAGCAGCTTAGGCGGGAGAATCTACGAGCAGTACTTC. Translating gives CASSLGGRIYEQYF.

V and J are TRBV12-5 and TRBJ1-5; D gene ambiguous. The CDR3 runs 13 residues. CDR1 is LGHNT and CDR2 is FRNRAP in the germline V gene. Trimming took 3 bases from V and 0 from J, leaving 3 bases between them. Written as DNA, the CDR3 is TGTGCTAGTGGTTTTCGTAGCAATCAGCCCCAGCATTTT. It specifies CASGFRSNQPQHF.

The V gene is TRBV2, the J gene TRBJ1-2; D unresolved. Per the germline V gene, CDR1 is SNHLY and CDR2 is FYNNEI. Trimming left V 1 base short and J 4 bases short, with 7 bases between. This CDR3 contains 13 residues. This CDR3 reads CASSEVESYGYTF. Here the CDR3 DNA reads TGTGCCAGCAGTGAAGTAGAGAGCTATGGCTACACCTTC.

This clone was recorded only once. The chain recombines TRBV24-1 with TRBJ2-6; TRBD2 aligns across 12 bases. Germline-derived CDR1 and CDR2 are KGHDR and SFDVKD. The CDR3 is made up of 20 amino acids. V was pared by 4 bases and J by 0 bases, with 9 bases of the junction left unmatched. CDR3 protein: CATSDPLAGGPPSGANVLTF. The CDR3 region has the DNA TGTGCCACCAGTGACCCACTAGCGGGAGGCCCCCCCTCTGGGGCCAACGTCCTGACTTTC.

CDR3 protein: CASSHGQGGHADYGYTF. The CDR3 DNA sequence: TGTGCCAGCAGCCACGGACAGGGGGGCCACGCGGACTATGGCTACACCTTC. The J gene is TRBJ1-2, the V gene TRBV5-6; 10 positions match TRBD1. CDR1 and CDR2 (germline): SGHDT, YYEEEE. This CDR3 is built from 17 residues. The V segment lost 4 bases and the J segment 3 bases; nucleotides outside the gene matches: 12.

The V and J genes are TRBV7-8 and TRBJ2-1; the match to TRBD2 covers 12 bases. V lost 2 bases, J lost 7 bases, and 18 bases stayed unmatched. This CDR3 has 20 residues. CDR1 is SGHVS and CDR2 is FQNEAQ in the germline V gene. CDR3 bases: TGTGCCAGCAGCTTATCCAGACTAGCGGGAGTCTCTCGGGGAAAAAATGAGCAGTTCTTC. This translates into CASSLSRLAGVSRGKNEQFF.

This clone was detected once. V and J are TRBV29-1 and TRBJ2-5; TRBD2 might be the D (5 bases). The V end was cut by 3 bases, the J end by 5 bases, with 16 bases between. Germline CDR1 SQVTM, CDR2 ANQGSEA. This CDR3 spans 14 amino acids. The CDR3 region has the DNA TGCAGCGTTGATGGGCTAGCTGGATCGGAGACCCAGTACTTC. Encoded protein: CSVDGLAGSETQYF.

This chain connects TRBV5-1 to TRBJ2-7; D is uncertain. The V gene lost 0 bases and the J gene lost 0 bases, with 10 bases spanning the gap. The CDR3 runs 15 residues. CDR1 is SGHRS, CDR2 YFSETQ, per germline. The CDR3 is CASSLGSGSSYEQYF. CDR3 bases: TGCGCCAGCAGCTTGGGTTCGGGTTCCTCCTACGAGCAGTACTTC.

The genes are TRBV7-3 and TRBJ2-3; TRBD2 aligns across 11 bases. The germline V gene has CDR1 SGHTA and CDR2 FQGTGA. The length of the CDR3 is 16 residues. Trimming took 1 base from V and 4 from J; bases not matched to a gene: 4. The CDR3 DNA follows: TGTGCCAGCAGCTTAAGCACTAGCGGGAGTGCAGATACGCAGTATTTT. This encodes CASSLSTSGSADTQYF.

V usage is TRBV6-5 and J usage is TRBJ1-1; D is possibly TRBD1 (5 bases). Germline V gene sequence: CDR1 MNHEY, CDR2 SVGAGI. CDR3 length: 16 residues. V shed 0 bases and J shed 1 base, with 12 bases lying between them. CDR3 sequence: CASSYSSRQKNTEAFF. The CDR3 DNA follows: TGTGCCAGCAGTTACTCGTCTCGACAGAAGAACACTGAAGCTTTCTTT.

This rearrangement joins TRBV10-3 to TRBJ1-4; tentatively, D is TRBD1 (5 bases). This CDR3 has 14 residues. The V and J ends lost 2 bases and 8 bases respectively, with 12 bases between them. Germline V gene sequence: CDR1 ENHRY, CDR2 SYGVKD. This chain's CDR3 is CAISEGAPYEKLFF. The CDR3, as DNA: TGTGCCATCAGTGAGGGGGCACCCTACGAAAAACTGTTTTTT.

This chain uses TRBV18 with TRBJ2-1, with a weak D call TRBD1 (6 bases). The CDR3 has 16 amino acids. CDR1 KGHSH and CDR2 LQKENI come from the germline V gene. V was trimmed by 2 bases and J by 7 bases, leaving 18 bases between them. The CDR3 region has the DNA TGTGCCAGCTCACCATTCCCCGGACAGTCACCGAATGAGCAGTTCTTC. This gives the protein CASSPFPGQSPNEQFF.

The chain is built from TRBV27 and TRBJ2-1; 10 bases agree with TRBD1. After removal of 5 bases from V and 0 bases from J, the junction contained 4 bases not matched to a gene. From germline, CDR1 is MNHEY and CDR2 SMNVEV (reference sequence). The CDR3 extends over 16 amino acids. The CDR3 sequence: CASSRRTGGSYNEQFF. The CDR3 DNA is TGTGCCAGCAGTCGCAGGACAGGGGGCTCCTACAATGAGCAGTTCTTC.

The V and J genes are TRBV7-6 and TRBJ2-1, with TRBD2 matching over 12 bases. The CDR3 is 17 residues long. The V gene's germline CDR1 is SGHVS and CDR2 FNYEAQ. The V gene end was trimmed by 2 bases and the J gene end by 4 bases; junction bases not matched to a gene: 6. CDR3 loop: CASSLRTSGNRYNEQFF. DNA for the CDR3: TGTGCCAGCAGCTTACGGACTAGCGGGAATAGGTACAATGAGCAGTTCTTC.

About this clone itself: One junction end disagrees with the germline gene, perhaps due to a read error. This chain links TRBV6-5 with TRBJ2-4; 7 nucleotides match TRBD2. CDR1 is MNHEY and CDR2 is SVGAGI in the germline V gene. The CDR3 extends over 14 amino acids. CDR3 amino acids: CASSPTSAVPLGAF. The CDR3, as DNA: TGTGCCAGCAGTCCAACTAGCGCCGTCCCCCTCGGGGCCTTC.

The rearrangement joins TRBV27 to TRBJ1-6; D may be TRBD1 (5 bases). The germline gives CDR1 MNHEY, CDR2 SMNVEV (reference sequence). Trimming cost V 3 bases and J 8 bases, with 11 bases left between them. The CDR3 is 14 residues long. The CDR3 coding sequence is TGTGCCAGCAGTTTGCAGGGAGGACATTCACCCCTCCACTTT. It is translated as CASSLQGGHSPLHF.

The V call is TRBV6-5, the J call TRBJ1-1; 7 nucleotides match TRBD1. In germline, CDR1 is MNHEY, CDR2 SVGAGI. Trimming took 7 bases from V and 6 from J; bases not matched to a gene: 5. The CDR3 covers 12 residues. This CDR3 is CASTKGAPEAFF. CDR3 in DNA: TGTGCCAGCACTAAGGGGGCACCTGAAGCTTTCTTT.